The 13 T cell receptor beta chains in this list originate from one sample, sequenced in a study of radiotherapy plus CTLA-4 blockade in lung cancer. Clones were sequenced by immunoSEQ multiplex PCR, and TCRdb holds only the in-frame ones, with some missing. The sample has approximately 50,000 clones, 70% to 75% seen once; the top ten hold around 3.3%. The specimen was peripheral blood, collected from a patient treated with radiotherapy plus ipilimumab. These receptors were collected from a human donor with non-small cell lung cancer who had a complete response to radiotherapy plus ipilimumab.

The V gene is TRBV14, the J gene TRBJ1-1; D unclear. CDR3 length: 12 amino acids. Germline CDR1 reads SGHDN; CDR2 reads FVKESK. Trimming shortened V by 5 bases and J by 4 bases, and 8 bases separated the two germline ends. The CDR3 protein is CASSASGTEAFF. DNA of the CDR3: TGTGCCAGCAGCGCTTCCGGCACTGAAGCTTTCTTT. Together with reference TRBV14 and TRBJ1-1, the CDR3 gives the full variable domain: EAGVTQFPSHSVIEKGQTVTLRCDPISGHDNLYWYRRVMGKEIKFLLHFVKESKQDESGMPNNRFLAERTGGTYSTLKVQPAELEDSGVYFCASSASGTEAFFGQGTRLTVV.

The rearrangement joins TRBV5-1 to TRBJ2-2; D call uncertain. The CDR3 consists of 13 residues. Trimming took off 0 bases at V and 5 bases at J, with 5 bases between the two ends. CDR1 SGHRS and CDR2 YFSETQ come from the germline V gene. This CDR3 is CASSLGRTGELFF. The CDR3 DNA reads TGCGCCAGCAGCTTGGGTAGAACCGGGGAGCTGTTTTTT.

The chain combines TRBV5-4 with TRBJ1-3; D perhaps matches TRBD1 (5 bases). V lost 3 bases, J lost 4 bases, and 20 bases lay in between. The germline gives CDR1 SGHNT, CDR2 YYREEE (reference sequence). This CDR3 is built from 17 residues. CDR3 coding DNA: TGTGCCAGCAGCTCGTTTACGAAGGGGATCTCCGGAAACACCATATATTTT. This encodes CASSSFTKGISGNTIYF.

This clone has a handful of counts. The rearrangement links TRBV4-1 to TRBJ1-1; 10 nucleotides match TRBD1. Germline trimming cut 1 base from V and 7 bases from J; bases unmatched to any gene: 9. In germline, CDR1 is MGHRA, CDR2 YSYEKL. CDR3 length: 16 residues. CDR3 protein: CASSQVNRDRGGEAFF. The CDR3 region has the DNA TGCGCCAGCAGCCAAGTCAACCGGGACAGGGGAGGTGAAGCTTTCTTT.

V gene TRBV27 combines with J gene TRBJ1-1; weak D call: TRBD1 (5 bases). Trimming took 6 bases from V and 11 from J, leaving 19 bases between them. The germline CDR1 and CDR2 sequences are MNHEY and SMNVEV (reference sequence). The CDR3 is 13 amino acids. CDR3 coding DNA: TGTGCCAGCAGGTCCACCGGGGGTATTGGGGCTTTCTTT. Its translation: CASRSTGGIGAFF.

The V gene is TRBV5-5, the J gene TRBJ2-7, with 9 bases fitting TRBD2. This CDR3 has 16 residues. Unmatched junction bases numbered 9, after V lost 0 bases and J lost 5 bases. Per germline, CDR1 SGHKS and CDR2 YYEKEE (reference sequence). CDR3 coding DNA: TGTGCCAGCAGCTTGGGAGGGCGCGGGAGGGCCCACGAGCAGTACTTC. Its protein is CASSLGGRGRAHEQYF.

The chain combines TRBV30 with TRBJ2-6; 7 nucleotides match TRBD1. The J segment lost 0 bases and the V segment lost 2 bases, leaving 1 base of the junction unmatched. This CDR3 spans 15 amino acids. Per germline, CDR1 GTSNPN and CDR2 SVGIG (reference sequence). CDR3 residues: CAWSRQGSGANVLTF. CDR3 DNA: TGTGCCTGGAGTCGACAGGGCTCTGGGGCCAACGTCCTGACTTTC.

V gene TRBV27 combines with J gene TRBJ1-1; D is uncertain. V shed 2 bases and J shed 1 base, with 5 bases lying between them. Germline assignment: CDR1 MNHEY and CDR2 SMNVEV (reference sequence). The CDR3 totals 13 residues. The CDR3 DNA follows: TGTGCCAGCAGTTTACGGGGGAACACTGAAGCTTTCTTT. Amino acids: CASSLRGNTEAFF.

The rearrangement joins TRBV5-1 to TRBJ2-3; TRBD2 might be the D (5 bases). Germline CDR1 SGHRS, CDR2 YFSETQ. The CDR3 consists of 15 residues. Between the trimmed V and J ends, which lost 4 bases and 4 bases, there was a span of 16 bases. The chain's CDR3 is CASSTEGYGADTQYF. The CDR3 DNA reads as TGCGCCAGCAGCACCGAGGGATACGGGGCAGATACGCAGTATTTT.

V and J are TRBV19 and TRBJ1-4; no clear D gene. The CDR3 spans 15 residues. Trimming cost V 4 bases and J 7 bases, with 16 bases left between them. Germline values: CDR1 LNHDA, CDR2 SQIVND (reference sequence). CDR3 region: CASSTGRVKGEKLFF. CDR3 sequence (DNA): TGTGCCAGTAGTACTGGGAGGGTTAAAGGTGAAAAACTGTTTTTT.

This clone was recorded a few times. V and J are TRBV27 and TRBJ2-3; 8 bases match TRBD2. The CDR3 covers 15 residues. Germline trimming cut 6 bases from V and 2 bases from J; bases unmatched to any gene: 7. Germline V gene data show CDR1 as MNHEY and CDR2 as SMNVEV (reference sequence). CDR3 residues: CASRSGLAATDTQYF. The DNA for the CDR3 is TGTGCCAGCAGATCCGGACTAGCTGCCACAGATACGCAGTATTTT.

This clone was recorded once. The DNA of the CDR3 is TGCGCCAGCAGCCCGGAGGGCAGATACAATGAGCAGTTCTTC. Translated: CASSPEGRYNEQFF. The rearrangement joins TRBV5-1 to TRBJ2-1, with D tentatively TRBD2 (6 bases). This CDR3 spans 14 amino acids. The germline V and J ends were trimmed by 4 bases and 4 bases, with 12 bases remaining between them. Looked up from germline, CDR1 is SGHRS and CDR2 is YFSETQ.

The chain links TRBV6-1 to TRBJ2-5, with TRBD2 as a possible D gene (5 bases). Germline V gene lookup returns CDR1 MNHNS and CDR2 SASEGT. CDR3 length: 14 amino acids. Trimming cost V 5 bases and J 4 bases, with 14 bases left between them. This CDR3 reads CASSSGAVGETQYF. CDR3 sequence (DNA): TGTGCCAGCAGTAGCGGAGCAGTCGGAGAGACCCAGTACTTC.